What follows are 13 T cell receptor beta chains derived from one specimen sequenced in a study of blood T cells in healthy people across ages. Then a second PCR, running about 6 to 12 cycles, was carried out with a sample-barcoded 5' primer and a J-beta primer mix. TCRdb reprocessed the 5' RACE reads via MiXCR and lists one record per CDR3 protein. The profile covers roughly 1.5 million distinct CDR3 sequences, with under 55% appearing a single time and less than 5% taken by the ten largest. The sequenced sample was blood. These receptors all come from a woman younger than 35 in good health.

CDR3 nucleotides: TGTGCCAGCTCGCGACAGGGGGTAGATCAGCCCCAGCATTTT. Translated: CASSRQGVDQPQHF. The V gene is TRBV18, the J gene TRBJ1-5, with 9 bases lining up with TRBD1. The V gene end was trimmed by 6 bases and the J gene end by 5 bases; junction bases not matched to a gene: 5. CDR1 and CDR2 (germline): KGHSH, LQKENI. This CDR3 is built from 14 residues.

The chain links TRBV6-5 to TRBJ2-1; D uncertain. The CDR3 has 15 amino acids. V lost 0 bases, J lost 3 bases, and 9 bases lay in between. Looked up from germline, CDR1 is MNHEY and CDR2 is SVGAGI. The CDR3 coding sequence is TGTGCCAGCAGTTACTCCGACACGTTCTACAATGAGCAGTTCTTC. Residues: CASSYSDTFYNEQFF.

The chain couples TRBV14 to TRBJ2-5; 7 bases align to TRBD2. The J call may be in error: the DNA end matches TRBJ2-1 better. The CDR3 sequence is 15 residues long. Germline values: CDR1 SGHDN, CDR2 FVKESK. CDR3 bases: TGTGCCAGCAGCGAAGGGAGGGACGAACAAGAGACCCAGTTCTTC. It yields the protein CASSEGRDEQETQFF.

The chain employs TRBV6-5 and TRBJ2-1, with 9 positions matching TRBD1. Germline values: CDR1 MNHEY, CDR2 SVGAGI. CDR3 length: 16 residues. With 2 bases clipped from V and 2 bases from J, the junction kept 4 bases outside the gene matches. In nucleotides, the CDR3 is TGTGCCAGCAGTTACATGACAGGGGGGGCCTACAATGAGCAGTTCTTC. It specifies CASSYMTGGAYNEQFF.

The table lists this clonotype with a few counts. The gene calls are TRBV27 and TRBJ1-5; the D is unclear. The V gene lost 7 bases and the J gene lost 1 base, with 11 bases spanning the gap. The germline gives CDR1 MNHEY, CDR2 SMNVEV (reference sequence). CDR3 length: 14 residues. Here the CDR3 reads CASKLVASNQPQHF. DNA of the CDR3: TGTGCCAGCAAGTTGGTGGCAAGCAATCAGCCCCAGCATTTT.

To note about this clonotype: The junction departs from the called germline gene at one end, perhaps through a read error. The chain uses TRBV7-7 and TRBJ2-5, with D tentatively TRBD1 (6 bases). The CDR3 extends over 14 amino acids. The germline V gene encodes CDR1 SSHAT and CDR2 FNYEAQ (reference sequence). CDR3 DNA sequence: TGTGCTAGCAGCCCCCACAGGGATGCAGAGACCCAGTACTTC. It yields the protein CASSPHRDAETQYF.

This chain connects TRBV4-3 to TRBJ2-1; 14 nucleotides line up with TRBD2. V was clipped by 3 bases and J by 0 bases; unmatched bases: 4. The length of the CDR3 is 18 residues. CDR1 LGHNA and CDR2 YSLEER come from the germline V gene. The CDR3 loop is CASSHRTSGGYSYNEQFF. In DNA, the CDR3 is TGCGCCAGCAGCCACCGGACTAGCGGGGGGTACTCCTACAATGAGCAGTTCTTC.

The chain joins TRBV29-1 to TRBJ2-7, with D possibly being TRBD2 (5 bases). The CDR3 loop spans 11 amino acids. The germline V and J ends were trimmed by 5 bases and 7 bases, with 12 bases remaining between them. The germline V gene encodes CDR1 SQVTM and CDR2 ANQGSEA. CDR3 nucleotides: TGCAGCGTTATCGGACTCAATGAGCAGTACTTC. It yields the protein CSVIGLNEQYF.

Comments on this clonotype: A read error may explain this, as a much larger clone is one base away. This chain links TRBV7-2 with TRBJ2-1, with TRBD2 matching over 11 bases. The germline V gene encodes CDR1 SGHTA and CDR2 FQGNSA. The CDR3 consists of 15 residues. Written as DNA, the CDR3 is TGTGTCAGCAGCGCATTAGCGGGGGGGCGAAATGAGCAGTTCTTC. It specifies CVSSALAGGRNEQFF.

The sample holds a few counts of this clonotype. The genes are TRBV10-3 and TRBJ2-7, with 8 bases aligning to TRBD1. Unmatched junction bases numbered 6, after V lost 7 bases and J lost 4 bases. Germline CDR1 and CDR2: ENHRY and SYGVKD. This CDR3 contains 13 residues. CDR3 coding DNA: TGTGCCATCAAGGGGACAGGTGTTTACGAGCAGTACTTC. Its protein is CAIKGTGVYEQYF.

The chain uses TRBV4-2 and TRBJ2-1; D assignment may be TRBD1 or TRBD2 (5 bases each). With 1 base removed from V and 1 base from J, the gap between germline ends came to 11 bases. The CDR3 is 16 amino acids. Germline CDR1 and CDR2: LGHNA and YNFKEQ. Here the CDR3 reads CASSQGWDPSYNEQFF. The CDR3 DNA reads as TGTGCCAGCAGCCAAGGATGGGACCCGTCCTACAATGAGCAGTTCTTC.

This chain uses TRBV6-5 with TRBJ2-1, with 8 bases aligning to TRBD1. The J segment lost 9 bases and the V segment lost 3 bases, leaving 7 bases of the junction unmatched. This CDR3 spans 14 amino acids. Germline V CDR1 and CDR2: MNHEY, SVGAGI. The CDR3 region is CASSYYRGSVEQFF. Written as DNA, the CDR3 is TGTGCCAGCAGTTATTACAGGGGGTCGGTTGAGCAGTTCTTC.

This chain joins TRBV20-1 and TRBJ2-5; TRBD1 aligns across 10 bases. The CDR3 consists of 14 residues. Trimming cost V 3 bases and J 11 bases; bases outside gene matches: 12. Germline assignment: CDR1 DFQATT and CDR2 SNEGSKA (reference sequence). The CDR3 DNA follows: TGCAGTGCTAGCAGGGACAGGGGCGACAATGAGCAGTACTTC. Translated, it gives CSASRDRGDNEQYF.